One and the same sample provided the 17 T cell receptor beta chains below, sequenced in a study of blood T cell repertoires in COVID-19. Assay used: immunoSEQ multiplex PCR; TCRdb lists only in-frame clones, some missing. The sample comprises approximately 85,000 clones, 70% to 90% of which are singletons, and 10% to 15% rests with the top ten. Sequencing input: peripheral blood. The receptors stem from a human donor in a cohort sampled during active COVID-19.

This rearrangement joins TRBV20-1 to TRBJ1-4; D not certain. Germline values: CDR1 DFQATT, CDR2 SNEGSKA (reference sequence). V lost 4 bases to trimming and J lost 6 bases, with 6 bases between them. The CDR3 spans 11 residues. CDR3 coding DNA: TGCAGTGCTAAACTAGATGAAAAACTGTTTTTT. As protein: CSAKLDEKLFF.

Notes on this clone: Compared with germline, one end of the junction differs, possibly owing to a read error. The chain joins TRBV11-1 to TRBJ2-2; a possible D gene is TRBD2 (5 bases). Germline V gene sequence: CDR1 SGHAT, CDR2 FQDESV (reference sequence). The CDR3 loop spans 13 amino acids. The CDR3 reads CASSSSPLRELFF. The CDR3 DNA is TGTGCCAGCAGCTCTAGCCCCCTAAGGGAACTGTTTTTT.

The CDR3 loop reads CASSLDLDAGAFF. CDR3 DNA sequence: TGTGCCAGCAGCTTAGACTTGGACGCGGGGGCTTTCTTT. V gene TRBV7-9 combines with J gene TRBJ1-1, with D unclear. The CDR3 spans 13 residues. Germline CDR1 reads SEHNR; CDR2 reads FQNEAQ (reference sequence). The germline V and J ends were trimmed by 1 base and 11 bases, with 14 bases remaining between them.

This clone has just a few counts. The chain joins TRBV7-8 to TRBJ2-7, with 9 positions matching TRBD1. Trimming cost V 1 base and J 0 bases; bases outside gene matches: 1. The CDR3 runs 15 residues. CDR1 is SGHVS and CDR2 is FQNEAQ in the germline V gene. CDR3 in amino acids: CASSLGGQGSYEQYF. CDR3 nucleotide sequence: TGTGCCAGCAGCTTAGGGGGACAGGGCTCCTACGAGCAGTACTTC.

The chain combines TRBV27 with TRBJ1-2, with TRBD1 matching over 7 bases. Germline V lookup: CDR1 MNHEY, CDR2 SMNVEV (reference sequence). The V segment lost 6 bases and the J segment 4 bases; nucleotides outside the gene matches: 11. The CDR3 has 15 residues. CDR3 residues: CASSRGDRDAYGYTF. The DNA for the CDR3 is TGTGCCAGCAGCCGAGGAGACAGGGACGCCTATGGCTACACCTTC.

The chain employs TRBV27 and TRBJ1-1; TRBD1 matches at 7 bases. Trimming cost V 5 bases and J 5 bases; bases outside gene matches: 14. The CDR3 sequence is 16 residues long. Germline V gene sequence: CDR1 MNHEY, CDR2 SMNVEV (reference sequence). The CDR3 protein is CASSPMTGYRVTEAFF. CDR3 nucleotide sequence: TGTGCCAGCAGTCCGATGACAGGGTATAGGGTTACTGAAGCTTTCTTT.

The chain employs TRBV3-1 (or the pseudogene TRBV3-2) and TRBJ2-5; 16 nucleotides align to TRBD2. Unmatched junction bases numbered 5, after V lost 4 bases and J lost 6 bases. CDR1 and CDR2 from the germline V gene are LGHDT and YNNKEL (reference sequence). The CDR3 extends over 16 amino acids. CDR3 DNA: TGTGCCAGCAGCCCCGGGACTAGCGGGGGGGCGAAGACCCAGTACTTC. Translated, it gives CASSPGTSGGAKTQYF.

The V gene is TRBV12-5, the J gene TRBJ1-6, with D possibly matching TRBD1 (6 bases). V dropped 6 bases and J dropped 8 bases, with 11 bases sitting between them. The germline gives CDR1 LGHNT, CDR2 FRNRAP. CDR3 length: 13 amino acids. CDR3 residues: CASGKDRYSPLHF. DNA of the CDR3: TGTGCTAGTGGGAAGGACAGATATTCACCCCTCCACTTT.

The chain links TRBV5-1 to TRBJ1-3; possibly TRBD1 for D (5 bases). Germline V gene lookup returns CDR1 SGHRS and CDR2 YFSETQ. The CDR3 totals 13 residues. Between the trimmed V and J ends, which lost 4 bases and 4 bases, there was a span of 9 bases. The CDR3 loop reads CASSTTVGNTIYF. CDR3 nucleotides: TGCGCCAGCAGCACGACAGTGGGAAACACCATATATTTT.

The chain uses TRBV10-1 and TRBJ1-1; D might be TRBD1 (5 bases). Germline lookup yields CDR1 WNHNN and CDR2 SYGVQD (reference sequence). This CDR3 is 15 amino acids long. The V gene lost 2 bases and the J gene lost 5 bases, with 15 bases spanning the gap. The CDR3 loop reads CASSEAVGGGTEAFF. CDR3 DNA: TGCGCCAGCAGTGAGGCTGTCGGGGGAGGGACTGAAGCTTTCTTT.

In its sample, this clone was seen a few times. This sequence joins TRBV5-1 and TRBJ2-7; 7 bases align to TRBD1. Germline assignment: CDR1 SGHRS and CDR2 YFSETQ. The V and J ends lost 2 bases and 6 bases, in that order; junction bases with no gene match: 8. The CDR3 has 14 amino acids. The CDR3 loop reads CASSFHRGTSEQYF. The CDR3 coding sequence is TGCGCCAGCAGCTTCCACAGGGGAACAAGCGAGCAGTACTTC.

V is TRBV27 and J is TRBJ1-2, with TRBD1 matching 9 bases. This CDR3 is built from 17 residues. V was pared by 5 bases and J by 4 bases, with 14 bases of the junction left unmatched. Germline V CDR1 and CDR2: MNHEY, SMNVEV (reference sequence). The CDR3 region is CASSPWDPGQGGYGYTF. DNA of the CDR3: TGTGCCAGCAGTCCTTGGGACCCGGGACAGGGCGGCTATGGCTACACCTTC.

The chain links TRBV19 to TRBJ1-1, with TRBD1 matching over 9 bases. Germline V gene data show CDR1 as LNHDA and CDR2 as SQIVND (reference sequence). This CDR3 has 15 amino acids. The trim removed 7 bases at V and 4 bases at J, leaving 10 bases unmatched. In DNA, the CDR3 is TGTGCCAGTACTAAACAGGGGGCTACAGCCACTGAAGCTTTCTTT. Its protein is CASTKQGATATEAFF.

CDR3 DNA sequence: TGTGCTGCGGGAAATGCAACTAATGAAAAACTGTTTTTT. This codes for CAAGNATNEKLFF. The chain recombines TRBV7-9 with TRBJ1-4, with no clear D. The CDR3 length is 13 residues. The V gene's germline CDR1 is SEHNR and CDR2 FQNEAQ (reference sequence).

This sequence joins TRBV15 and TRBJ1-4, with 9 nucleotides matching TRBD1. V shed 0 bases and J 7 bases; nucleotides not matched to a gene: 9. Germline lookup yields CDR1 LNHNV and CDR2 YYDKDF (reference sequence). This CDR3 region has 17 residues. CDR3 sequence reads: CATSRDRAGQGGEKLFF. The DNA of the CDR3 is TGTGCCACCAGCAGAGATAGGGCGGGACAGGGTGGTGAAAAACTGTTTTTT. The whole variable domain, filled in from reference TRBV15 and TRBJ1-4, reads DAMVIQNPRYQVTQFGKPVTLSCSQTLNHNVMYWYQQKSSQAPKLLFHYYDKDFNNEADTPDNFQSRRPNTSFCFLDIRSPGLGDTAMYLCATSRDRAGQGGEKLFFGSGTQLSVL.

The rearrangement links TRBV7-8 to TRBJ1-5; 10 positions match TRBD1. The CDR3 consists of 18 residues. V dropped 5 bases and J dropped 3; count of bases not matched to a gene: 13. Germline V gene sequence: CDR1 SGHVS, CDR2 FQNEAQ. CDR3 nucleotides: TGTGCCAGCAGCCCCCTACATGCCGGGACAGGGGACAATCAGCCCCAGCATTTT. Translation gives CASSPLHAGTGDNQPQHF.

The V and J genes are TRBV3-1 (or the pseudogene TRBV3-2) and TRBJ2-1; TRBD2 matches at 11 bases. Germline values: CDR1 LGHDT, CDR2 YNNKEL (reference sequence). The CDR3 covers 17 residues. V was pared by 0 bases and J by 6 bases, with 7 bases of the junction left unmatched. Here the CDR3 reads CASSQDNVLAGGNEQFF. In DNA form, the CDR3 reads TGTGCCAGCAGCCAAGATAACGTTCTAGCGGGGGGCAATGAGCAGTTCTTC.